A single TCR beta chain is shown here with its context. Its antigen remains unidentified. This sample was included in a study of cytomegalovirus exposure and HLA in healthy donors. For the study at large: The 120 validation repertoires and the approximately 700 first-cohort repertoires shared a platform, a later analysis reported. General study results and limits: Subsequent analysis found a tendency for first-cohort TCR clusters to co-occur within the 90 to 150 validation repertoires. With high specificity and sensitivity, the classifier reportedly diagnosed cytomegalovirus status.

Data came from immunoSEQ multiplex PCR; TCRdb stores just in-frame clones and leaves some out. The table shows some 200,000 clones, with about four fifths occurring only once. This CDR3 has 13 residues. Trimming removed 7 bases at V and 0 bases at J, with 7 bases between. Germline CDR1 reads MNHNY; CDR2 reads SVGAGI (reference sequence). The receptor was derived from a young woman in good health and CMV-seropositive. Sequencing used PBMCs. This chain connects TRBV6-6 to TRBJ1-5; the D is unclear. The CDR3 DNA is TGTGCCAGCACCCGGGATAGCAATCAGCCCCAGCATTTT. Translated: CASTRDSNQPQHF.